Presented here are 14 T cell receptor beta chains from one specimen sequenced in a study of blood T cell repertoires in COVID-19. Clones were read by immunoSEQ multiplex PCR, and TCRdb kept only the in-frame ones, dropping some. The data contain 84,000 or so clones, around four fifths of them seen just once; the ten biggest clones take up roughly 38%. Sample: peripheral blood. The receptors were sampled from a man aged 60 to 69 with COVID-19, enrolled during active disease.

The V call is TRBV18, the J call TRBJ2-7, with TRBD2 identical over 8 bases. CDR3 length equals 15 residues. Germline trimming cut 4 bases from V and 2 bases from J; bases unmatched to any gene: 7. The V gene's germline CDR1 is KGHSH and CDR2 LQKENI. Here the CDR3 DNA reads TGTGCCAGCTCACTATTGGGACTAGATACCTACGAGCAGTACTTC. Residues: CASSLLGLDTYEQYF.

As to this clone: The sample has other DNA sequences that encode this CDR3 too. The gene calls are TRBV11-2 and TRBJ2-2; 7 bases are a match to TRBD1. Germline CDR1 SGHAT, CDR2 FQNNGV. Unmatched junction bases numbered 3, after V lost 5 bases and J lost 6 bases. The CDR3 runs 13 residues. CDR3 DNA: TGTGCCAGCAGCACCACAGGGGCCGGGGAGCTGTTTTTT. This gives the protein CASSTTGAGELFF.

The chain joins TRBV7-3 to TRBJ2-1, with 16 bases lining up with TRBD2. The trim removed 1 base at V and 4 bases at J, leaving 7 bases unmatched. The CDR3 is 19 residues long. Germline V CDR1 and CDR2: SGHTA, FQGTGA. CDR3: CASSLKGLAGGRAYNEQFF. The CDR3 DNA sequence: TGTGCCAGCAGCTTAAAGGGACTAGCGGGGGGGAGAGCTTACAATGAGCAGTTCTTC.

This clone was counted a few times. The chain joins TRBV6-6 to TRBJ1-2; maybe TRBD1 (5 bases). The CDR3 is 13 residues long. The germline V gene encodes CDR1 MNHNY and CDR2 SVGAGI (reference sequence). Between the trimmed V and J ends, which lost 4 bases and 6 bases, there was a span of 12 bases. CDR3 sequence: CASSSAGDNGYTF. The DNA for the CDR3 is TGTGCCAGCAGTTCAGCGGGGGATAATGGCTACACCTTC.

This chain joins TRBV9 and TRBJ2-1, with TRBD1 matching 7 bases. Germline trimming cut 2 bases from V and 8 bases from J; bases unmatched to any gene: 7. Germline loops: CDR1 SGDLS, CDR2 YYNGEE. The CDR3 loop spans 14 amino acids. The CDR3 is CASSVSTGLDEQFF. The CDR3 nucleotides are TGTGCCAGCAGCGTGTCGACAGGGTTGGATGAGCAGTTCTTC. Using reference TRBV9 and TRBJ2-1 for the parts outside the CDR3, the full variable domain is DSGVTQTPKHLITATGQRVTLRCSPRSGDLSVYWYQQSLDQGLQFLIQYYNGEERAKGNILERFSAQQFPDLHSELNLSSLELGDSALYFCASSVSTGLDEQFFGPGTRLTVL.

The V call is TRBV10-3, the J call TRBJ2-6; the D gene is possibly TRBD2 (6 bases). Between the trimmed V and J ends, which lost 4 bases and 2 bases, there was a span of 18 bases. The CDR3 has 18 amino acids. Per the germline V gene, CDR1 is ENHRY and CDR2 is SYGVKD. The CDR3 loop is CAISVGSGAQAGANVLTF. DNA for the CDR3: TGTGCCATCAGTGTCGGGTCGGGAGCTCAAGCTGGGGCCAACGTCCTGACTTTC.

CDR3 coding DNA: TGCAGCGTAGGACAGGGTCTTAACTATGGCTACACCTTC. Protein: CSVGQGLNYGYTF. This chain links TRBV29-1 with TRBJ1-2, with 8 bases aligning to TRBD1. Trimming cost V 6 bases and J 1 base; bases outside gene matches: 4. The CDR3 is 13 amino acids. From germline, CDR1 is SQVTM and CDR2 ANQGSEA.

This clone was counted at least ten times. The V gene is TRBV7-9, the J gene TRBJ2-1; a weak D match, TRBD1 (6 bases). Trimming took off 6 bases at V and 10 bases at J, with 16 bases between the two ends. The germline V gene encodes CDR1 SEHNR and CDR2 FQNEAQ (reference sequence). The CDR3 length is 13 residues. This chain's CDR3 is CASREKTGMEQFF. As DNA, the CDR3 is TGTGCCAGCAGAGAAAAAACAGGGATGGAGCAGTTCTTC.

The table lists this clone with a few counts. This CDR3 is also generated by other DNA sequences in the sample. The chain's CDR3 is CSARDSYEQYF. The CDR3 region has the DNA TGCAGTGCTAGGGACAGCTACGAGCAGTACTTC. The V call is TRBV20-1, the J call TRBJ2-7; D perhaps matches TRBD1 (6 bases). Germline CDR1 is DFQATT and CDR2 is SNEGSKA (reference sequence). V was cut by 3 bases and J by 3 bases, with 6 bases left in between. The CDR3 has 11 residues.

V and J are TRBV29-1 and TRBJ1-2; D is undetermined. From germline, CDR1 is SQVTM and CDR2 ANQGSEA. The V end was cut by 1 base, the J end by 8 bases, with 11 bases between. The CDR3 sequence is 12 residues long. The DNA for the CDR3 is TGCAGCGTTGAAGTCTTTGCGGGGGGCTACACCTTC. Amino acid sequence: CSVEVFAGGYTF.

This clone was seen just once. V gene TRBV7-9 combines with J gene TRBJ1-1; D may be TRBD1 (5 bases). The CDR3 spans 14 residues. The germline CDR1 and CDR2 sequences are SEHNR and FQNEAQ (reference sequence). V was pared by 4 bases and J by 5 bases, with 14 bases between. The CDR3 nucleotides read TGTGCCAGCAGCTCCGACAGCTTGGAGACTGAAGCTTTCTTT. This translates into CASSSDSLETEAFF.

V is TRBV2 and J is TRBJ1-2; weak D call: TRBD1 (5 bases). Per germline, CDR1 SNHLY and CDR2 FYNNEI. Between the trimmed V and J ends, which lost 3 bases and 2 bases, there was a span of 10 bases. The CDR3 runs 14 residues. The CDR3 coding sequence is TGTGCCAGCAGTGAGGGGACTCGGAACTATGGCTACACCTTC. Residues: CASSEGTRNYGYTF.

J is TRBJ2-3 and V is TRBV25-1; possibly TRBD1 for D (6 bases). Germline V gene lookup returns CDR1 MGHDK and CDR2 SYGVNS. There are 16 residues in the CDR3. The ends were cut back, 8 bases at V and 1 base at J, with 19 bases in the middle. The CDR3, as DNA: TGTGCCAGCGGCCGGGACATCACTGGCCGCACAGATACGCAGTATTTT. This translates into CASGRDITGRTDTQYF.

The chain has TRBV19 and TRBJ1-4; 9 bases are a match to TRBD1. With 2 bases clipped from V and 13 bases from J, the junction kept 5 bases outside the gene matches. Germline CDR1 reads LNHDA; CDR2 reads SQIVND (reference sequence). The CDR3 length is 13 residues. The CDR3 DNA sequence: TGTGCCAGTAGTATATCAGGGACAGGGAGACTGTTTTTT. Its protein product is CASSISGTGRLFF. Complete variable domain (other parts from reference TRBV19 and TRBJ1-4): DGGITQSPKYLFRKEGQNVTLSCEQNLNHDAMYWYRQDPGQGLRLIYYSQIVNDFQKGDIAEGYSVSREKKESFPLTVTSAQKNPTAFYLCASSISGTGRLFFGSGTQLSVL.